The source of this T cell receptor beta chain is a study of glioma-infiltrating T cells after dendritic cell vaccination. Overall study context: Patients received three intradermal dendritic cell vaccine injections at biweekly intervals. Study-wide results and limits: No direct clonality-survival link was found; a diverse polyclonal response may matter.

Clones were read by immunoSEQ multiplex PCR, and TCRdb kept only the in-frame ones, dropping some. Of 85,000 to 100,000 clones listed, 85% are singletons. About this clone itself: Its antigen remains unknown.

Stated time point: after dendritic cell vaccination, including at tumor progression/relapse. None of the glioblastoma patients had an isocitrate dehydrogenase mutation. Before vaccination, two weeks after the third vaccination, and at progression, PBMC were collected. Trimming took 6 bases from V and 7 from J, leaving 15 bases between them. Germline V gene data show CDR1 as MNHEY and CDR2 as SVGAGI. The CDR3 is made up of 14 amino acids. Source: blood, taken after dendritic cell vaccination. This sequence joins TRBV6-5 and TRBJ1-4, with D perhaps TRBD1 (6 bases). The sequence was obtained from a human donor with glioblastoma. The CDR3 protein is CASSDGGLGEKLFF. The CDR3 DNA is TGTGCCAGCAGCGACGGGGGGCTCGGTGAAAAACTGTTTTTT.